The 28 T cell receptor beta chains presented below share a single source sample, sequenced in a study of OX40 agonist ivuxolimab in advanced cancers. The method was immunoSEQ multiplex PCR; TCRdb's version includes in-frame clones alone and lacks a portion of them. Found here are 70,000 to 90,000 clones, about 85% of them singletons; the top ten hold around 1.8%. The sample here was CD4+ or CD8+ T cells sorted from blood, taken in a trial of the OX40 agonist ivuxolimab. Every receptor here comes from an adult with an advanced solid tumor such as melanoma, head and neck, liver or kidney cancer.

This clone has more than one count but fewer than ten. This chain connects TRBV7-2 to TRBJ1-6, with D perhaps matching TRBD1 (5 bases). This CDR3 contains 13 residues. The germline V gene encodes CDR1 SGHTA and CDR2 FQGNSA. V was shortened by 7 bases and J by 14 bases, with 18 bases between the two germline ends. The chain's CDR3 is CASTRDQYRALHF. The CDR3 DNA reads as TGTGCCAGCACCCGGGACCAATACCGGGCCCTCCACTTT.

The chain recombines TRBV2 with TRBJ1-4; TRBD1 aligns across 11 bases. Losses at the gene ends were 7 bases for V and 8 bases for J; bases not matched to a gene: 9. This CDR3 has 15 residues. Germline V lookup: CDR1 SNHLY, CDR2 FYNNEI. CDR3 in amino acids: CASILGGQGEEKLFF. In nucleotides, the CDR3 is TGTGCCAGCATTCTGGGGGGACAGGGGGAGGAAAAACTGTTTTTT.

Points on this clone: The same CDR3 can be traced to other DNA sequences in this sample. The rearrangement joins TRBV30 to TRBJ1-3; D gene uncertain. Germline lookup yields CDR1 GTSNPN and CDR2 SVGIG (reference sequence). The CDR3 has 12 residues. V shed 0 bases and J shed 3 bases, with 3 bases lying between them. The CDR3 spells CAWSVGGNTIYF. The CDR3 DNA reads as TGTGCCTGGAGTGTCGGTGGAAACACCATATATTTT.

In DNA form, the CDR3 reads TGTGCCAGCACGGACGGGGCGAGCTCCTACGAGCAGTACTTC. Translated: CASTDGASSYEQYF. The chain uses TRBV28 and TRBJ2-7; D tentatively fits TRBD1 or TRBD2 (5 bases each). CDR3 length: 14 residues. V was pared by 7 bases and J by 0 bases, with 13 bases between. In germline, CDR1 is MDHEN, CDR2 SYDVKM.

The V and J genes are TRBV7-2 and TRBJ1-6; 7 bases agree with TRBD1. V lost 5 bases and J lost 5; bases outside the gene matches: 6. In germline, CDR1 is SGHTA, CDR2 FQGNSA. The CDR3 runs 15 residues. The CDR3 spells CASSPDRVDNSPLHF. The CDR3 DNA follows: TGTGCCAGCAGCCCAGACAGGGTGGATAATTCACCCCTCCACTTT.

The chain carries TRBV6-1 and TRBJ2-7, with D hard to call. The germline gives CDR1 MNHNS, CDR2 SASEGT. V lost 7 bases to trimming and J lost 3 bases, with 16 bases between them. The CDR3 loop spans 14 amino acids. The CDR3 is CASMRSFDGYEQYF. The CDR3 DNA reads TGTGCCAGCATGAGATCCTTTGACGGCTACGAGCAGTACTTC.

This chain uses TRBV7-3 with TRBJ2-1; no reliable D call. CDR3 length: 13 residues. The ends were cut back, 2 bases at V and 5 bases at J, with 7 bases in the middle. Germline V lookup: CDR1 SGHTA, CDR2 FQGTGA. The DNA of the CDR3 is TGTGCCAGCAGCTTATTGCGGAACAATGAGCAGTTCTTC. This encodes CASSLLRNNEQFF.

This chain joins TRBV30 and TRBJ1-1; TRBD1 matches at 10 bases. Trimming cost V 2 bases and J 11 bases; bases outside gene matches: 11. Germline CDR1 GTSNPN, CDR2 SVGIG (reference sequence). The CDR3 contains 14 residues. This CDR3 reads CAWSRETGGRGAFF. In DNA form, the CDR3 reads TGTGCCTGGAGTCGGGAGACAGGGGGCCGGGGGGCTTTCTTT.

This clone was detected only once. The CDR3 loop reads CATSRDIVTDQPQHF. The DNA of the CDR3 is TGTGCCACCAGCAGAGATATTGTGACTGATCAGCCCCAGCATTTT. The genes are TRBV15 and TRBJ1-5; D ambiguous. V was clipped by 0 bases and J by 5 bases, with 11 bases between them. The CDR3 runs 15 residues. The germline V gene encodes CDR1 LNHNV and CDR2 YYDKDF (reference sequence).

The chain combines TRBV19 with TRBJ2-3; 8 bases map to TRBD1. The V and J ends lost 3 bases and 4 bases, in that order; junction bases with no gene match: 15. Germline V gene lookup returns CDR1 LNHDA and CDR2 SQIVND (reference sequence). The CDR3 is 18 amino acids. The chain's CDR3 is CASSMRFGRTGWADTQYF. CDR3 bases: TGTGCCAGTAGTATGCGGTTTGGGCGGACAGGGTGGGCAGATACGCAGTATTTT.

This rearrangement joins TRBV11-3 to TRBJ2-7; 10 bases map to TRBD1. Germline V gene sequence: CDR1 SGHNT, CDR2 YENEEA. The CDR3 loop spans 14 amino acids. V lost 3 bases and J lost 6; bases outside the gene matches: 5. CDR3 region: CASSFAGQGTEQYF. The CDR3 DNA follows: TGTGCCAGCAGCTTTGCGGGACAGGGGACCGAGCAGTACTTC. Using reference TRBV11-3 and TRBJ2-7 for the parts outside the CDR3, the full variable domain is EAGVVQSPRYKIIEKKQPVAFWCNPISGHNTLYWYLQNLGQGPELLIRYENEEAVDDSQLPKDRFSAERLKGVDSTLKIQPAELGDSAVYLCASSFAGQGTEQYFGPGTRLTVT.

DNA for the CDR3: TGTGCCACCACAGGGGAACGAGAACAGCCCCAGCATTTT. Protein: CATTGEREQPQHF. The V gene is TRBV10-3, the J gene TRBJ1-5; 7 bases align to TRBD1. This CDR3 has 13 residues. CDR1 is ENHRY and CDR2 is SYGVKD in the germline V gene. V shed 10 bases, J shed 7 bases, and the junction held 10 bases outside the gene matches.

This rearrangement joins TRBV9 to TRBJ1-2; D unclear. Trimming stripped 0 bases from V and 2 bases from J, with 8 bases between. The CDR3 is 14 residues long. The germline V gene encodes CDR1 SGDLS and CDR2 YYNGEE. The CDR3 reads CASSVDRVNYGYTF. CDR3 sequence (DNA): TGTGCCAGCAGCGTAGATAGGGTCAACTATGGCTACACCTTC.

The gene calls are TRBV5-4 and TRBJ2-3; possibly TRBD2 for D (6 bases). Deletions cut 0 bases from V and 2 bases from J, with 13 bases between. CDR3 length: 16 residues. Germline V gene lookup returns CDR1 SGHNT and CDR2 YYREEE (reference sequence). CDR3: CASSLASSADTDTQYF. CDR3 DNA: TGTGCCAGCAGCTTGGCCTCTAGCGCTGACACAGATACGCAGTATTTT. Drawing the rest from reference TRBV5-4 and TRBJ2-3, the complete variable domain is ETGVTQSPTHLIKTRGQQVTLRCSSQSGHNTVSWYQQALGQGPQFIFQYYREEENGRGNFPPRFSGLQFPNYSSELNVNALELDDSALYLCASSLASSADTDTQYFGPGTRLTVL.

The gene calls are TRBV19 and TRBJ2-7; TRBD2 matches at 8 bases. CDR1 and CDR2 (germline): LNHDA, SQIVND (reference sequence). V was pared by 3 bases and J by 0 bases, with 7 bases of the junction left unmatched. CDR3 length: 16 residues. DNA of the CDR3: TGTGCCAGTAGTATCGTCCTAGCGGGCAGCTCCTACGAGCAGTACTTC. Amino acids: CASSIVLAGSSYEQYF.

The gene calls are TRBV27 and TRBJ1-5; tentatively, D is TRBD1 (6 bases). The ends were cut back, 11 bases at V and 3 bases at J, with 29 bases in the middle. The CDR3 totals 18 residues. CDR1 is MNHEY, CDR2 SMNVEV, per germline (reference sequence). Here the CDR3 DNA reads TGTGCCTCCCGCCGGATGGACCGGAGCAGGGGAGACAATCAGCCCCAGCATTTT. It specifies CASRRMDRSRGDNQPQHF.

V usage is TRBV5-1 and J usage is TRBJ2-7, with 7 bases lining up with TRBD1. Germline loops: CDR1 SGHRS, CDR2 YFSETQ. This CDR3 is built from 16 residues. J lost 5 bases, V lost 2 bases, and 13 bases had no gene match. The CDR3 bases are TGCGCCAGCAGCTTTAAGGTCGACAGGGATTACGACGAGCAGTACTTC. Its translation is CASSFKVDRDYDEQYF. The full variable domain, in which reference TRBV5-1 and TRBJ2-7 provide the parts outside the CDR3, is KAGVTQTPRYLIKTRGQQVTLSCSPISGHRSVSWYQQTPGQGLQFLFEYFSETQRNKGNFPGRFSGRQFSNSRSEMNVSTLELGDSALYLCASSFKVDRDYDEQYFGPGTRLTVT.

The chain joins TRBV7-6 to TRBJ2-1; 14 positions match TRBD2. Germline values: CDR1 SGHVS, CDR2 FNYEAQ. The CDR3 length is 16 residues. The junction had 6 bases not matched to a gene; V was cut back by 5 bases and J by 6 bases. The CDR3 loop is CASSPRLAGGGNEQFF. CDR3 in DNA: TGTGCCAGCAGCCCTCGACTAGCGGGAGGGGGCAATGAGCAGTTCTTC.

The J gene is TRBJ1-1, the V gene TRBV5-1; D is unclear. V lost 0 bases, J lost 8 bases, and 8 bases lay in between. This CDR3 has 12 amino acids. CDR1 is SGHRS and CDR2 is YFSETQ in the germline V gene. This CDR3 is CASSLAQSEAFF. DNA for the CDR3: TGCGCCAGCAGCTTGGCCCAGTCAGAAGCTTTCTTT.

This clone was seen only once. The V call is TRBV9, the J call TRBJ2-1; D remains ambiguous. The CDR3 sequence is 13 residues long. The V end lost 4 bases, the J end lost 0 bases, and 5 bases lay between the germline ends. Germline CDR1 is SGDLS and CDR2 is YYNGEE. The CDR3 DNA reads as TGTGCCAGCAGCCGAAGCTCCTACAATGAGCAGTTCTTC. This encodes CASSRSSYNEQFF. Filled out from reference TRBV9 and TRBJ2-1, the complete variable domain reads DSGVTQTPKHLITATGQRVTLRCSPRSGDLSVYWYQQSLDQGLQFLIQYYNGEERAKGNILERFSAQQFPDLHSELNLSSLELGDSALYFCASSRSSYNEQFFGPGTRLTVL.

The gene calls are TRBV5-1 and TRBJ2-7; D uncertain. The V gene lost 8 bases and the J gene lost 0 bases, with 15 bases spanning the gap. This CDR3 region has 14 residues. Germline values: CDR1 SGHRS, CDR2 YFSETQ. CDR3 coding DNA: TGCGCCAGGTCAGGCGTTTTAAGCTCCTACGAGCAGTACTTC. This translates into CARSGVLSSYEQYF.

This clone showed up just a few times. This chain connects TRBV7-8 to TRBJ2-1, with TRBD2 matching over 7 bases. In germline, CDR1 is SGHVS, CDR2 FQNEAQ. V shed 4 bases, J shed 5 bases, and the junction held 11 bases outside the gene matches. The CDR3 has 16 residues. CDR3 loop: CASSSRRLAVHNEQFF. For the CDR3, the DNA is TGTGCCAGCAGCTCCCGCCGGCTAGCGGTGCACAATGAGCAGTTCTTC. The full variable domain, with the rest looked up from reference TRBV7-8 and TRBJ2-1, is GAGVSQSPRYKVAKRGQDVALRCDPISGHVSLFWYQQALGQGPEFLTYFQNEAQLDKSGLPSDRFFAERPEGSVSTLKIQRTQQEDSAVYLCASSSRRLAVHNEQFFGPGTRLTVL.

The chain links TRBV5-5 to TRBJ2-7; D gene unclear. CDR1 and CDR2 (germline): SGHKS, YYEKEE (reference sequence). CDR3 length: 11 residues. V was clipped by 3 bases and J by 2 bases, with 3 bases between them. CDR3 loop: CASSYTYEQYF. The CDR3 DNA sequence: TGTGCCAGCAGCTACACCTACGAGCAGTACTTC. Filled out from reference TRBV5-5 and TRBJ2-7, the complete variable domain reads DAGVTQSPTHLIKTRGQQVTLRCSPISGHKSVSWYQQVLGQGPQFIFQYYEKEERGRGNFPDRFSARQFPNYSSELNVNALLLGDSALYLCASSYTYEQYFGPGTRLTVT.

The chain combines TRBV7-2 with TRBJ2-5, with D perhaps TRBD2 (7 bases). Germline V gene lookup returns CDR1 SGHTA and CDR2 FQGNSA. The CDR3 is 16 amino acids. V lost 4 bases and J 8 bases, leaving 23 bases between the germline ends. The CDR3 DNA follows: TGTGCCAGCAGCTCGACAGGCGGGGGTCGTTACGAAACCCAGTACTTC. Its translation is CASSSTGGGRYETQYF. The full variable domain, completed using reference TRBV7-2 and TRBJ2-5, is GAGVSQSPSNKVTEKGKDVELRCDPISGHTALYWYRQSLGQGLEFLIYFQGNSAPDKSGLPSDRFSAERTGGSVSTLTIQRTQQEDSAVYLCASSSTGGGRYETQYFGPGTRLLVL.

The V gene is TRBV5-1, the J gene TRBJ2-5; a possible D gene is TRBD2 (6 bases). With 0 bases removed from V and 0 bases from J, the gap between germline ends came to 9 bases. The germline V gene encodes CDR1 SGHRS and CDR2 YFSETQ. This CDR3 has 15 amino acids. The CDR3 nucleotides are TGCGCCAGCAGCTTGGGGGGGGTTTACCAAGAGACCCAGTACTTC. It translates to CASSLGGVYQETQYF. Looking up the rest from reference TRBV5-1 and TRBJ2-5 gives the full variable domain: KAGVTQTPRYLIKTRGQQVTLSCSPISGHRSVSWYQQTPGQGLQFLFEYFSETQRNKGNFPGRFSGRQFSNSRSEMNVSTLELGDSALYLCASSLGGVYQETQYFGPGTRLLVL.

This clone has just one count. The V call is TRBV5-4, the J call TRBJ1-1; 7 bases agree with TRBD1. In germline, CDR1 is SGHNT, CDR2 YYREEE (reference sequence). This CDR3 spans 15 amino acids. The V gene end was trimmed by 4 bases and the J gene end by 1 base; junction bases not matched to a gene: 7. The CDR3 spells CASSHRQGPNTEAFF. The CDR3 DNA sequence: TGTGCCAGCAGCCACCGACAGGGACCGAACACTGAAGCTTTCTTT. Looking up the rest from reference TRBV5-4 and TRBJ1-1 gives the full variable domain: ETGVTQSPTHLIKTRGQQVTLRCSSQSGHNTVSWYQQALGQGPQFIFQYYREEENGRGNFPPRFSGLQFPNYSSELNVNALELDDSALYLCASSHRQGPNTEAFFGQGTRLTVV.

The chain employs TRBV2 and TRBJ2-5; D possibly corresponds to TRBD2 (6 bases). The ends were cut back, 11 bases at V and 2 bases at J, with 15 bases in the middle. This CDR3 region has 13 residues. Per germline, CDR1 SNHLY and CDR2 FYNNEI. This CDR3 reads CAGSGSLQETQYF. CDR3 nucleotides: TGTGCCGGATCCGGGAGCCTACAAGAGACCCAGTACTTC.

The V and J genes are TRBV7-3 and TRBJ2-7, with no clear D. V was clipped by 1 base and J by 3 bases, with 10 bases between them. CDR1 and CDR2 from the germline V gene are SGHTA and FQGTGA. The length of the CDR3 is 14 residues. CDR3 nucleotide sequence: TGTGCCAGCAGCTTAAGGGGTGGTGGCTACGAGCAGTACTTC. The encoded protein is CASSLRGGGYEQYF.